The clone carrying this TCR beta chain showed up just a few times. Clones were read by immunoSEQ multiplex PCR, and TCRdb kept only the in-frame ones, dropping some. The sample holds about 160,000 clones, roughly 90% seen once. This specimen comes from a study of blood T cell repertoires in COVID-19. The CDR3 contains 15 residues. CDR1 MGHRA and CDR2 YSYEKL come from the germline V gene. V was pared by 0 bases and J by 5 bases, with 13 bases between. The sequence was obtained from a man younger than 40 with COVID-19, enrolled during active disease. Sequencing was performed on peripheral blood. This chain uses TRBV4-1 with TRBJ2-5; the D gene is possibly TRBD1 (6 bases). The CDR3 coding sequence is TGCGCCAGCAGCCAAGACGGCAGGGGAAGTGAGACCCAGTACTTC. It translates to CASSQDGRGSETQYF.